A selection of T cell receptor beta chains follows, all from one sample in a study of blood T cell repertoires in COVID-19. Sequenced by immunoSEQ multiplex PCR; TCRdb stores in-frame clones only, minus some. The repertoire has fewer than 70,000 clones, approximately 88% of them found once; the top ten carry less than 2.5%. The material sequenced was peripheral blood. The receptors were gathered from a human donor in a cohort sampled during active COVID-19. Each CDR3 is given with its conserved first and last residue. Each record gives: D gene, J gene, V gene, clone size, CDR3 DNA, CDR3 protein. The D gene is left open where the match is weak. The size of a clone is reported for some rows only, either as once, few or many, or as a class for expanded clones.

D: TRBD1
J: TRBJ1-2
V: TRBV6-5
size: once
DNA: TGTGCCAGCAGTTACTTTGACAGGGGGCCTCGCGGCTACACCTTC
CDR3: CASSYFDRGPRGYTF

D: TRBD1
J: TRBJ2-1
V: TRBV7-9
size: NA
DNA: TGTGCCAGCAGCCGCTCAGGGGGACCCTACAATGAGCAGTTCTTC
CDR3: CASSRSGGPYNEQFF

D: TRBD1
J: TRBJ1-1
V: TRBV6-4
size: NA
DNA: TGTGCCAGCAGTGACTCGACAGGGGCGCCTGAAGCTTTCTTT
CDR3: CASSDSTGAPEAFF

D: NA
J: TRBJ2-7
V: TRBV29-1
size: NA
DNA: TGCAGCGTTCGACCGACTAACTCCTACGAGCAGTACTTC
CDR3: CSVRPTNSYEQYF

D: TRBD2
J: TRBJ2-7
V: TRBV7-9
size: NA
DNA: TGTGCCAGCAGCTTAGAGGCTAGCGGGAGTTACGAGCAGTACTTC
CDR3: CASSLEASGSYEQYF

D: TRBD1
J: TRBJ2-1
V: TRBV7-2
size: NA
DNA: TGTGCCAGCAGCTCAAGGGCGGGGACAGGGGGCTCCTACAATGAGCAGTTCTTC
CDR3: CASSSRAGTGGSYNEQFF

D: TRBD2
J: TRBJ2-1
V: TRBV24-1
size: few
DNA: TGTGCCACCAGTGATACCGGGACTAGCGGGGGGAATGAGCAGTTCTTC
CDR3: CATSDTGTSGGNEQFF

D: NA
J: TRBJ2-5
V: TRBV6-5
size: NA
DNA: TGTGCCAGCAGCTCCCTTGAGGAGACCCAGTACTTC
CDR3: CASSSLEETQYF

D: NA
J: TRBJ1-2
V: TRBV3-1/TRBV3-2
size: NA
DNA: TGTGCCAGCAGCCAAGCTACCTCCAGGGGTGGATATGGCTACACCTTC
CDR3: CASSQATSRGGYGYTF

D: NA
J: TRBJ1-4
V: TRBV24-1
size: NA
DNA: TGTGCCACCAGTCGTACTGCAGGGACTCAAGGTAATGAAAAACTGTTTTTT
CDR3: CATSRTAGTQGNEKLFF

D: NA
J: TRBJ1-1
V: TRBV6-6
size: NA
DNA: TGTGCCAGCAGCCGCACCGAAACAAGGGGGAACACTGAAGCTTTCTTT
CDR3: CASSRTETRGNTEAFF

D: NA
J: TRBJ2-7
V: TRBV19
size: NA
DNA: TGTGCCAGTAGTAGAGGATATTACTACGAGCAGTACTTC
CDR3: CASSRGYYYEQYF

D: TRBD1
J: TRBJ2-5
V: TRBV14
size: NA
DNA: TGTGCCAGCAGCCCCACAGGGGCCTTCGGGGAGACCCAGTACTTC
CDR3: CASSPTGAFGETQYF

D: TRBD1
J: TRBJ2-7
V: TRBV4-3
size: medium-sized
DNA: TGCGCCAGCAGCCAAGAAACCGGGACAGGGGGCTACGAGCAGTACTTC
CDR3: CASSQETGTGGYEQYF

D: NA
J: TRBJ1-2
V: TRBV5-1
size: NA
DNA: TGCGCCAGCAGCTTGGAAACAGGGAATGGCTACACCTTC
CDR3: CASSLETGNGYTF

D: TRBD1
J: TRBJ1-6
V: TRBV6-6
size: NA
DNA: TGTGCCAGCACCCGAGGGGGCAGGGCCGAAAATTCACCCCTCCACTTT
CDR3: CASTRGGRAENSPLHF

D: NA
J: TRBJ2-3
V: TRBV6-1
size: once
DNA: TGTGCCAGCAGTGAATTTAGCGGATCCACAGATACGCAGTATTTT
CDR3: CASSEFSGSTDTQYF

D: TRBD1
J: TRBJ1-5
V: TRBV10-3
size: NA
DNA: TGTGCCATAAGACAGGGGGCAGGGCAGCCCCAGCATTTT
CDR3: CAIRQGAGQPQHF

D: TRBD1
J: TRBJ1-1
V: TRBV6-2/TRBV6-3
size: NA
DNA: TGTGCCAGCAGTTACTCAACCAGGGGGCGAGGGACGAACACTGAAGCTTTCTTT
CDR3: CASSYSTRGRGTNTEAFF

D: TRBD1
J: TRBJ2-1
V: TRBV6-5
size: once
DNA: TGTGCCAGCAGTTACTCGACAGGGGTAAATGAGCAGTTCTTC
CDR3: CASSYSTGVNEQFF

D: TRBD2
J: TRBJ2-1
V: TRBV11-2
size: once
DNA: TGTGCCAGCAGCCCTCTGTCGGCCGGGACTAGGGCCCGGGAGCAGTTCTTC
CDR3: CASSPLSAGTRAREQFF

D: TRBD1
J: TRBJ1-5
V: TRBV19
size: NA
DNA: TGTGCCAGTACAACTGGACAGGGAGATCAGCCCCAGCATTTT
CDR3: CASTTGQGDQPQHF

D: NA
J: TRBJ2-3
V: TRBV6-5
size: NA
DNA: TGTGCCAGCAGTTACTGGGGCAGGGTCGGGGATACGCAGTATTTT
CDR3: CASSYWGRVGDTQYF

D: TRBD1
J: TRBJ2-3
V: TRBV5-1
size: NA
DNA: TGCGCCAGCAGTCGGGACAGCCAATGGGCGCAGTATTTT
CDR3: CASSRDSQWAQYF

D: TRBD1
J: TRBJ2-6
V: TRBV28
size: NA
DNA: TGTGCCAGCAGACGGACAGGGAATGGGGCCAACGTCCTGACTTTC
CDR3: CASRRTGNGANVLTF

D: NA
J: TRBJ2-5
V: TRBV19
size: NA
DNA: TGTGCCAGTAGTATATGGCAGGGGATAGAAGAGACCCAGTACTTC
CDR3: CASSIWQGIEETQYF

D: TRBD2
J: TRBJ2-5
V: TRBV6-5
size: NA
DNA: TGTGCCAGCATTGCAGTAGCGGGGGCGGGAGAGACCCAGTACTTC
CDR3: CASIAVAGAGETQYF

D: NA
J: TRBJ2-1
V: TRBV7-2
size: NA
DNA: TGTGCCAGCAGCTTCGCTGTGCGGCCTGAGCAGTTCTTC
CDR3: CASSFAVRPEQFF

D: TRBD2
J: TRBJ2-2
V: TRBV7-9
size: NA
DNA: TGTGCCAGCAGCTTAGTGGCCCTAGCGGGAGCCGGGGAGCTGTTTTTT
CDR3: CASSLVALAGAGELFF

D: NA
J: TRBJ2-3
V: TRBV19
size: NA
DNA: TGTGCCAGTAAGGGGGGACAGATCACAGATACGCAGTATTTT
CDR3: CASKGGQITDTQYF

D: TRBD1
J: TRBJ2-7
V: TRBV29-1
size: NA
DNA: TGCAGCGTAATAGGGACAGGGGGCTCCTACGAGCAGTACTTC
CDR3: CSVIGTGGSYEQYF

D: TRBD2
J: TRBJ2-7
V: TRBV6-2/TRBV6-3
size: NA
DNA: TGTGCCAGCAGTCTTAGATCCGGGACTAATATCTACGAGCAGTACTTC
CDR3: CASSLRSGTNIYEQYF

D: NA
J: TRBJ1-1
V: TRBV18
size: medium-sized
DNA: TGTGCCAGCTCACCACCCGGGCGGGGGAACACTGAAGCTTTCTTT
CDR3: CASSPPGRGNTEAFF

D: TRBD2
J: TRBJ2-7
V: TRBV7-2
size: NA
DNA: TGTGCCAGCACGCAGGCGGGGGGTTTCTACGAGCAGTACTTC
CDR3: CASTQAGGFYEQYF

D: NA
J: TRBJ2-7
V: TRBV2
size: NA
DNA: TGTGCCAGCCTGACCGGGACTTGGACCTACGAGCAGTACTTC
CDR3: CASLTGTWTYEQYF

D: NA
J: TRBJ2-2
V: TRBV7-9
size: NA
DNA: TGTGCCAGCAGCAAAACAGCCGGGGAGCTGTTTTTT
CDR3: CASSKTAGELFF

D: TRBD2
J: TRBJ2-7
V: TRBV27
size: NA
DNA: TGTGCCACCACTAGCGGGAACTCCTACGAGCAGTACTTC
CDR3: CATTSGNSYEQYF

D: NA
J: TRBJ1-2
V: TRBV6-5
size: NA
DNA: TGTGCCAGCAGTCGCGACAGGACTAACTATGGCTACACCTTC
CDR3: CASSRDRTNYGYTF

D: NA
J: TRBJ1-5
V: TRBV6-2/TRBV6-3
size: NA
DNA: TGTGCCAGCAGTAAGGGGGTTCGTCAGCCCCAGCATTTT
CDR3: CASSKGVRQPQHF

D: NA
J: TRBJ2-7
V: TRBV30
size: NA
DNA: TGTGCCTGGAGTGTAGGGCAGGGCGAAAACGAGCAGTACTTC
CDR3: CAWSVGQGENEQYF

D: NA
J: TRBJ1-5
V: TRBV28
size: NA
DNA: TGTGCCAGCAGTTTAGTAGATCTTAAGGGGAATCAGCCCCAGCATTTT
CDR3: CASSLVDLKGNQPQHF

D: NA
J: TRBJ2-4
V: TRBV27
size: NA
DNA: TGTGCCAGCAGCCGGTACGGAGCCAAAAACATTCAGTACTTC
CDR3: CASSRYGAKNIQYF

D: TRBD1
J: TRBJ1-2
V: TRBV18
size: NA
DNA: TGTGCCAGCTCATCGGAACCGGGACAGGGTTGGAGCTACACCTTC
CDR3: CASSSEPGQGWSYTF